What follows are 9 T cell receptor beta chains derived from one specimen sequenced in a study of blood T cell repertoires in COVID-19. Generated by immunoSEQ multiplex PCR, the TCRdb table keeps only in-frame clones and is missing some. The table includes about 15,000 clones, more than 70% detected once. Specimen: peripheral blood. Receptors originate from a man aged 65 to 79 with acute or convalescent COVID-19.

The chain employs TRBV5-8 and TRBJ1-1; 7 nucleotides line up with TRBD1. The CDR3 has 14 residues. The V and J ends lost 5 bases and 6 bases, in that order; junction bases with no gene match: 10. Germline V gives CDR1 SGHTS, CDR2 YDEGEE. CDR3 loop: CASRHRGSGPEAFF. CDR3 DNA: TGTGCCAGCAGGCACAGGGGCAGTGGGCCTGAAGCTTTCTTT.

The rearrangement links TRBV2 to TRBJ1-1; maybe TRBD1 (6 bases). Germline loops: CDR1 SNHLY, CDR2 FYNNEI. This CDR3 contains 14 residues. Trimming took off 7 bases at V and 5 bases at J, with 17 bases between the two ends. In nucleotides, the CDR3 is TGTGCCAGCACTCCATGGGGGGGCGATACTGAAGCTTTCTTT. Its translation is CASTPWGGDTEAFF.

As for this clone: Germline is not matched at one junction end, which may reflect a read error. V usage is TRBV7-2 and J usage is TRBJ2-7, with D possibly TRBD2 on 6 matching bases. Looked up from germline, CDR1 is SGHTA and CDR2 is FQGNSA. The CDR3 runs 13 residues. The CDR3 DNA sequence: TGTGCCAGCAGCTTAGACGAGGCGGGGTCGGGGCACTTC. Protein sequence: CASSLDEAGSGHF.

The chain recombines TRBV7-9 with TRBJ2-3, with 11 bases identical to TRBD1. Per the germline V gene, CDR1 is SEHNR and CDR2 is FQNEAQ (reference sequence). This CDR3 comprises 16 residues. With V trimmed by 7 bases and J by 5 bases, 11 bases remained unmatched. In nucleotides, the CDR3 is TGTGCCAGCACCTCTAAGGGACAGGGGGTAAAAGATACGCAGTATTTT. This translates into CASTSKGQGVKDTQYF.

The V and J genes are TRBV5-6 and TRBJ2-7; maybe TRBD1 (5 bases). The germline CDR1 and CDR2 sequences are SGHDT and YYEEEE. With 4 bases removed from V and 0 bases from J, the gap between germline ends came to 8 bases. The CDR3 runs 13 residues. The CDR3: CASSPQGSYEQYF. The CDR3 DNA follows: TGTGCCAGCAGCCCCCAGGGCTCCTACGAGCAGTACTTC. Combining the CDR3 with reference TRBV5-6 and TRBJ2-7 gives the whole variable domain DAGVTQSPTHLIKTRGQQVTLRCSPKSGHDTVSWYQQALGQGPQFIFQYYEEEERQRGNFPDRFSGHQFPNYSSELNVNALLLGDSALYLCASSPQGSYEQYFGPGTRLTVT.

The chain uses TRBV7-9 and TRBJ2-1; 8 bases match TRBD2. The CDR3 runs to 16 residues. Germline V gene sequence: CDR1 SEHNR, CDR2 FQNEAQ (reference sequence). V was pared by 4 bases and J by 3 bases, with 8 bases of the junction left unmatched. The CDR3 DNA follows: TGTGCCAGCAGCTCGGTAGCGGGAACCTACTACAATGAGCAGTTCTTC. This encodes CASSSVAGTYYNEQFF.

V is TRBV6-7 and J is TRBJ1-2; D remains ambiguous. TRBV6-7 has ORF status, its function being uncertain. This CDR3 is 14 amino acids long. The germline V and J ends were trimmed by 2 bases and 8 bases, with 15 bases remaining between them. The DNA for the CDR3 is TGTGCCAGCAGTTACCTCCGTGACCTCGGGGGCTACACCTTC. Translated, it gives CASSYLRDLGGYTF.

V usage is TRBV7-2 and J usage is TRBJ1-3; D is possibly TRBD1 (5 bases). V gave up 5 bases and J gave up 4 bases, with 18 bases separating them. CDR3 size: 16 residues. Looked up from germline, CDR1 is SGHTA and CDR2 is FQGNSA. CDR3 DNA sequence: TGTGCCAGCAGCCCCACTGGCAGGGCAATAGGAAACACCATATATTTT. Translating gives CASSPTGRAIGNTIYF.

This clone has more than one count but fewer than ten. The V and J genes are TRBV7-9 and TRBJ2-1; 12 bases match TRBD1. Germline-derived CDR1 and CDR2 are SEHNR and FQNEAQ (reference sequence). There are 15 residues in the CDR3. V trimming: 4 bases; J trimming: 7 bases; junction bases outside the gene matches: 5. CDR3 protein: CASSSGTGGWNEQFF. In DNA, the CDR3 is TGTGCCAGCAGCTCCGGGACAGGGGGCTGGAATGAGCAGTTCTTC.